This T cell receptor beta chain was retrieved from a study of response to subunit inactivated influenza vaccine. From the RT-PCR reads, TCRdb called clonotypes with MiXCR, one entry per CDR3 protein. The sample includes about 570,000 distinct CDR3 sequences, around 11% of them seen just once. Germline V gives CDR1 MDHEN, CDR2 SYDVKM. Trimming took off 3 bases at V and 2 bases at J, with 15 bases between the two ends. CDR3 length: 16 residues. These data are also associated with another study on T cells expressing NK-cell markers. That source reports: A 5'RACE template switching approach incorporating UMIs was used to make TCR beta cDNA. HCMV seropositivity characterized most of the eight sequenced donors, and seronegativity one. There remained a lack of clarity about HCMV specificity of expanded NKG2C+ T cell clones.

This sequence originates from a man aged 50 to 59 who received an inactivated influenza vaccine. The chain is built from TRBV28 and TRBJ2-3; D perhaps matches TRBD1 (5 bases). The sequenced sample was PBMCs from blood, obtained on the day of vaccination. For the CDR3, the DNA is TGTGCCAGCAGTTTTTCTGGGCAGGGAAACACAGATACGCAGTATTTT. Its protein is CASSFSGQGNTDTQYF. Filled out from reference TRBV28 and TRBJ2-3, the complete variable domain reads DVKVTQSSRYLVKRTGEKVFLECVQDMDHENMFWYRQDPGLGLRLIYFSYDVKMKEKGDIPEGYSVSREKKERFSLILESASTNQTSMYLCASSFSGQGNTDTQYFGPGTRLTVL.